The 13 T cell receptor beta chains given below trace back to one sample, sequenced in a study of CD8 T cells in ankylosing spondylitis. No antigens are known for them. General observations from the study: What appeared characteristic of ankylosing spondylitis blood was a TCR beta motif of eight highly homologous variants.

Each CDR3 protein is one row after TCRdb ran MiXCR on the 5' RACE reads. The sample consists of more than 400,000 distinct CDR3 sequences, about 5.2% of them appearing once. Sample: blood, either unsorted or a sorted T cell fraction (not recorded which). The receptors derive from a male donor with ankylosing spondylitis.

In its sample, this clonotype was seen many times. V is TRBV24-1 and J is TRBJ2-1; no clear D gene. The CDR3 is made up of 15 amino acids. CDR1 KGHDR and CDR2 SFDVKD come from the germline V gene. V dropped 2 bases and J dropped 2 bases, with 9 bases sitting between them. CDR3: CATSDSPATYNEQFF. The DNA of the CDR3 is TGTGCCACCAGTGATTCGCCAGCAACCTACAATGAGCAGTTCTTC.

This clonotype was found a few times. The chain has TRBV5-1 and TRBJ2-6; D is ambiguous. The germline V gene encodes CDR1 SGHRS and CDR2 YFSETQ. The V end lost 4 bases, the J end lost 3 bases, and 8 bases lay between the germline ends. This CDR3 comprises 14 residues. The CDR3 bases are TGCGCCAGCAGCCCGATCCTTGGGGCCAACGTCCTGACTTTC. It translates to CASSPILGANVLTF.

The sample holds many counts of this clonotype. The CDR3 region is CASRFGTGKSPLHF. Here the CDR3 DNA reads TGTGCCAGCAGATTCGGGACAGGGAAATCACCCCTCCACTTT. The chain combines TRBV4-2 with TRBJ1-6; 9 nucleotides align to TRBD1. Germline values: CDR1 LGHNA, CDR2 YNFKEQ. The V and J ends lost 6 bases and 10 bases, in that order; junction bases with no gene match: 7. The CDR3 has 14 amino acids.

The chain links TRBV11-2 to TRBJ2-1; D is undetermined. Trimming took 1 base from V and 6 from J, leaving 13 bases between them. The CDR3 covers 15 residues. Germline V gives CDR1 SGHAT, CDR2 FQNNGV. The CDR3 is CASSLVNIVGNEQFF. In DNA form, the CDR3 reads TGTGCCAGCAGCTTAGTAAATATAGTGGGCAATGAGCAGTTCTTC. Variable domain in full (rest from reference TRBV11-2 and TRBJ2-1): EAGVAQSPRYKIIEKRQSVAFWCNPISGHATLYWYQQILGQGPKLLIQFQNNGVVDDSQLPKDRFSAERLKGVDSTLKIQPAKLEDSAVYLCASSLVNIVGNEQFFGPGTRLTVL.

This clonotype was picked up many times. The V call is TRBV20-1, the J call TRBJ2-7, with D maybe TRBD2 (6 bases). This CDR3 has 13 residues. V was trimmed by 6 bases and J by 6 bases, leaving 18 bases between them. Germline CDR1 reads DFQATT; CDR2 reads SNEGSKA (reference sequence). The chain's CDR3 is CSAFSGAAGEQYF. CDR3 DNA sequence: TGCAGTGCCTTCTCGGGAGCAGCGGGCGAGCAGTACTTC.

This clonotype has a count of ten or more. The rearrangement links TRBV20-1 to TRBJ1-5; D might be TRBD1 (5 bases). The CDR3 loop spans 15 amino acids. V dropped 4 bases and J dropped 4 bases, with 17 bases sitting between them. CDR1 DFQATT and CDR2 SNEGSKA come from the germline V gene (reference sequence). CDR3 amino acids: CSAMIRGRGNQPQHF. The CDR3 DNA reads as TGCAGTGCTATGATTCGGGGCCGGGGGAATCAGCCCCAGCATTTT.

At least ten counts were recorded for this clonotype. V gene TRBV25-1 combines with J gene TRBJ1-4, with D perhaps matching TRBD1 (5 bases). Trimming shortened V by 4 bases and J by 5 bases, and 17 bases separated the two germline ends. The V gene's germline CDR1 is MGHDK and CDR2 SYGVNS. The CDR3 contains 16 residues. In DNA, the CDR3 is TGTGCCAGCAGTGCAAACCCGGGACGGGCAAATGAAAAACTGTTTTTT. Translation: CASSANPGRANEKLFF.

This clonotype was detected many times. The chain uses TRBV4-3 and TRBJ2-1; TRBD2 matches 7 bases. CDR3 length equals 16 residues. Germline trimming cut 1 base from V and 0 bases from J; bases unmatched to any gene: 3. The V gene's germline CDR1 is LGHNA and CDR2 YSLEER. The CDR3 region is CASSQASGSSYNEQFF. The CDR3 DNA sequence: TGCGCCAGCAGCCAAGCTAGCGGAAGCTCCTACAATGAGCAGTTCTTC.

This clonotype was seen at least ten times. The chain uses TRBV28 and TRBJ2-7; D might be TRBD2 (6 bases). Per germline, CDR1 MDHEN and CDR2 SYDVKM. The V gene lost 8 bases and the J gene lost 9 bases, with 23 bases spanning the gap. The CDR3 has 14 residues. CDR3 sequence: CASDTGTSTRRQYF. The DNA for the CDR3 is TGTGCCAGCGACACCGGGACTTCTACTCGTCGGCAGTACTTC.

This clonotype was seen many times. The chain combines TRBV7-9 with TRBJ2-1; D is undetermined. The CDR3 has 14 amino acids. Trimming removed 1 base at V and 5 bases at J, with 9 bases between. Germline V lookup: CDR1 SEHNR, CDR2 FQNEAQ (reference sequence). CDR3 amino acids: CASSLVSTNNEQFF. CDR3 DNA sequence: TGTGCCAGCAGCTTAGTTTCTACCAACAATGAGCAGTTCTTC.

This clonotype was observed at least ten times. The chain couples TRBV7-2 to TRBJ2-3; D remains ambiguous. The germline V gene has CDR1 SGHTA and CDR2 FQGNSA. The V end was cut by 2 bases, the J end by 4 bases, with 7 bases between. The CDR3 is 13 amino acids. Here the CDR3 reads CASSLNLADTQYF. CDR3 sequence (DNA): TGTGCCAGCAGCTTAAATTTGGCAGATACGCAGTATTTT.

This clonotype has just a few counts. This chain uses TRBV7-2 with TRBJ2-1; TRBD1 might be the D (6 bases). This CDR3 spans 15 amino acids. The V end was cut by 1 base, the J end by 7 bases, with 14 bases between. From germline, CDR1 is SGHTA and CDR2 FQGNSA. Here the CDR3 reads CASSLVQGYRNEQFF. The DNA for the CDR3 is TGTGCCAGCAGCTTAGTACAGGGTTATCGGAATGAGCAGTTCTTC.

This clonotype was found many times. The rearrangement links TRBV11-2 to TRBJ1-4; TRBD1 matches at 7 bases. This CDR3 has 16 residues. V was pared by 4 bases and J by 6 bases, with 11 bases of the junction left unmatched. Germline V gene sequence: CDR1 SGHAT, CDR2 FQNNGV. CDR3 protein: CASSSRLPTGYEKLFF. The CDR3 coding sequence is TGTGCCAGCAGCTCACGCCTCCCGACAGGGTATGAAAAACTGTTTTTT.